Below, 9 T cell receptor beta chains from the same sample are listed, as sequenced in a study of T cells in localized non-small cell lung cancer. Clones were read by immunoSEQ multiplex PCR, and TCRdb kept only the in-frame ones, dropping some. This sample yields approximately 35,000 clones, of which approximately 91% are seen a single time; about 6% belongs to the top ten. The starting material was PBMCs, obtained before any cancer treatment. The receptors originated from a man between 40 and 70 years old with stage II lung adenocarcinoma.

The rearrangement links TRBV6-6 to TRBJ1-2; D perhaps matches TRBD1 (6 bases). The CDR3 is 15 amino acids. Between the trimmed V and J ends, which lost 4 bases and 3 bases, there was a span of 15 bases. Germline V CDR1 and CDR2: MNHNY, SVGAGI (reference sequence). CDR3 sequence (DNA): TGTGCCAGCAGTTCGATTAGGGGGGGTGACTATGGCTACACCTTC. Translation: CASSSIRGGDYGYTF.

V is TRBV5-4 and J is TRBJ2-7; D is perhaps TRBD2 (6 bases). Trimming took off 2 bases at V and 2 bases at J, with 11 bases between the two ends. CDR1 SGHNT and CDR2 YYREEE come from the germline V gene (reference sequence). This CDR3 is built from 14 residues. The CDR3, as DNA: TGTGCCAGCAGCTTTAGCGGAGGGGCCTACGAGCAGTACTTC. This sequence encodes CASSFSGGAYEQYF.

The V gene is TRBV6-5, the J gene TRBJ2-3, with 7 bases identical to TRBD2. Per germline, CDR1 MNHEY and CDR2 SVGAGI. The CDR3 spans 16 residues. V was clipped by 0 bases and J by 4 bases; unmatched bases: 7. The CDR3 spells CASSYSAGEGADTQYF. The CDR3 DNA reads TGTGCCAGCAGTTACTCGGCGGGAGAGGGAGCAGATACGCAGTATTTT.

As concerns this clone: The missing conserved phenylalanine or tryptophan at the end of this CDR3 makes a read error likely. The chain is built from TRBV4-1 and TRBJ2-7; no clear D. Trimming shortened V by 0 bases and J by 6 bases, and 15 bases separated the two germline ends. Germline V lookup: CDR1 MGHRA, CDR2 YSYEKL. CDR3 size: 15 residues. The CDR3 region has the DNA TGCGCCAGCAGCCAAGAGGTGACGGTAAAGGTCGAGCAGTACCTC. Translating it yields CASSQEVTVKVEQYL.

The chain couples TRBV7-6 to TRBJ1-3; D gene unclear. The V end was cut by 3 bases, the J end by 2 bases, with 5 bases between. There are 13 residues in the CDR3. The germline V gene has CDR1 SGHVS and CDR2 FNYEAQ. CDR3 amino acids: CASSFGPGNTIYF. CDR3 sequence (DNA): TGTGCCAGCAGCTTCGGTCCTGGAAACACCATATATTTT. The full variable domain, its missing parts supplied by reference TRBV7-6 and TRBJ1-3, is GAGVSQSPRYKVTKRGQDVALRCDPISGHVSLYWYRQALGQGPEFLTYFNYEAQQDKSGLPNDRFSAERPEGSISTLTIQRTEQRDSAMYRCASSFGPGNTIYFGEGSWLTVV.

The chain recombines TRBV12-5 with TRBJ2-7; D perhaps matches TRBD1 (5 bases). Germline lookup yields CDR1 LGHNT and CDR2 FRNRAP. The CDR3 runs 15 residues. Trimming left V 2 bases short and J 9 bases short, with 20 bases between. The CDR3: CASGLPRQKAFGQYF. The CDR3 DNA is TGTGCTAGTGGTTTGCCCAGACAGAAAGCCTTCGGGCAGTACTTC.

This clone was observed a handful of times. CDR3 bases: TGTGCCAGCAGAGCATCAGGGAGGGACTATGGCTACACCTTC. Its translation: CASRASGRDYGYTF. This chain connects TRBV6-1 to TRBJ1-2; D perhaps matches TRBD1 (5 bases). V was cut by 6 bases and J by 3 bases, with 14 bases left in between. CDR3 length: 14 residues. Per germline, CDR1 MNHNS and CDR2 SASEGT.

V and J are TRBV28 and TRBJ2-5, with D tentatively TRBD1 or TRBD2 (6 bases each). CDR3 length equals 17 residues. Trimming took 2 bases from V and 2 from J, leaving 18 bases between them. From germline, CDR1 is MDHEN and CDR2 SYDVKM. DNA of the CDR3: TGTGCCAGCAGTTTAAGTAGGCCGGGGGCCTGGCAAGAGACCCAGTACTTC. Amino acids: CASSLSRPGAWQETQYF.

The chain employs TRBV12-5 and TRBJ2-1; 13 bases map to TRBD2. Losses at the gene ends were 6 bases for V and 8 bases for J; bases not matched to a gene: 7. This CDR3 is built from 15 residues. The V gene's germline CDR1 is LGHNT and CDR2 FRNRAP. CDR3 region: CASGLRLAGGDEQFF. The DNA for the CDR3 is TGTGCTAGTGGCCTCAGACTAGCGGGAGGCGATGAGCAGTTCTTC.